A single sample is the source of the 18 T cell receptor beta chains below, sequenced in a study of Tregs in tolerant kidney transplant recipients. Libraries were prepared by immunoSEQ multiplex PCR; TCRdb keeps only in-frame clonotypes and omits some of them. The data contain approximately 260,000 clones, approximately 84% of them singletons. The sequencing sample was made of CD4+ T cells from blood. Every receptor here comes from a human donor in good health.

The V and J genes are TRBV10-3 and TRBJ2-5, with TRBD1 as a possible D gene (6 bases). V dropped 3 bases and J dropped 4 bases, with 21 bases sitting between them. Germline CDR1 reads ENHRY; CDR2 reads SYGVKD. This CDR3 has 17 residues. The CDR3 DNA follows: TGTGCCATCAGTGACCCCCTCACAGGGAAGGTTGGAGAGACCCAGTACTTC. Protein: CAISDPLTGKVGETQYF.

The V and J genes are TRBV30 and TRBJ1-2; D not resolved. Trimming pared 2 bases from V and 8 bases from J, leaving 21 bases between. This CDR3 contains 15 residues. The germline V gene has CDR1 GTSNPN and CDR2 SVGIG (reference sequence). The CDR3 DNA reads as TGTGCCTGGAGTAAAATAGGACGGGAAGTGAGGGGCTACACCTTC. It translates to CAWSKIGREVRGYTF.

The CDR3 sequence: CASSKNRDVSYNEQFF. The DNA of the CDR3 is TGTGCCAGCAGCAAAAACCGGGACGTCTCCTACAATGAGCAGTTCTTC. The rearrangement uses TRBV7-8 and TRBJ2-1; D tentatively reads TRBD1 or TRBD2 (5 bases each). Germline V CDR1 and CDR2: SGHVS, FQNEAQ. V lost 5 bases and J 0 bases, leaving 14 bases between the germline ends. This CDR3 is 16 amino acids long. The full variable domain, in which reference TRBV7-8 and TRBJ2-1 provide the parts outside the CDR3, is GAGVSQSPRYKVAKRGQDVALRCDPISGHVSLFWYQQALGQGPEFLTYFQNEAQLDKSGLPSDRFFAERPEGSVSTLKIQRTQQEDSAVYLCASSKNRDVSYNEQFFGPGTRLTVL.

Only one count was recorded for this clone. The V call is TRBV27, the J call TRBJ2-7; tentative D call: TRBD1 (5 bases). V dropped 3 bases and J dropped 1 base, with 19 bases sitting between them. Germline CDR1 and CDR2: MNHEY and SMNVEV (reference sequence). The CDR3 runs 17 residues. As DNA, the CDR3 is TGTGCCAGCAGTTTCCTGTCCCGCAGGGAAGGATCCTACGAGCAGTACTTC. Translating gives CASSFLSRREGSYEQYF.

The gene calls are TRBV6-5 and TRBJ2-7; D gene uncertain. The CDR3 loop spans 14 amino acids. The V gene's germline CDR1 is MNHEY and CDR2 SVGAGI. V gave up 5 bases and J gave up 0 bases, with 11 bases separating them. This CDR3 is CASSDTISSYEQYF. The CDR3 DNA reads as TGTGCCAGCAGTGACACCATAAGCTCCTACGAGCAGTACTTC.

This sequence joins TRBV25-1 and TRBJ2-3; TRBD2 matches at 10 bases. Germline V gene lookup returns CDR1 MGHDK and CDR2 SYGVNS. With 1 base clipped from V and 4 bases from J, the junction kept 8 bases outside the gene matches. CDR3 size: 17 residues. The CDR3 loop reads CASSEWASGSLADTQYF. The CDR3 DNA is TGTGCCAGCAGTGAATGGGCTAGCGGGAGTCTCGCAGATACGCAGTATTTT.

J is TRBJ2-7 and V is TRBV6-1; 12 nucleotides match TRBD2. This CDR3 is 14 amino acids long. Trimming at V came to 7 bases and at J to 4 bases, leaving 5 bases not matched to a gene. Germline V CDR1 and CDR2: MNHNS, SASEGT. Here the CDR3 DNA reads TGTGCCAGCAAGCGGACTAGCGGGATTTACGAGCAGTACTTC. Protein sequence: CASKRTSGIYEQYF.

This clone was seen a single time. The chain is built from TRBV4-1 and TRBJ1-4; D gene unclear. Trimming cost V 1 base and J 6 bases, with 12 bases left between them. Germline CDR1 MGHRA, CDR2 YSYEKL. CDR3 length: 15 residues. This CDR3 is CASSQGSQNDEKLFF. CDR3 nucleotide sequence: TGCGCCAGCAGCCAAGGTTCGCAGAACGATGAAAAACTGTTTTTT.

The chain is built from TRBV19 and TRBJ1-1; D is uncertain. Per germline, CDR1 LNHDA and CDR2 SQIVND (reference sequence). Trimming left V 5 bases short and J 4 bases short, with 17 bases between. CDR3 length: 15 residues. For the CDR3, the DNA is TGTGCCAGTAGTGTCTCAGGCGGCATAAGCACTGAAGCTTTCTTT. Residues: CASSVSGGISTEAFF.

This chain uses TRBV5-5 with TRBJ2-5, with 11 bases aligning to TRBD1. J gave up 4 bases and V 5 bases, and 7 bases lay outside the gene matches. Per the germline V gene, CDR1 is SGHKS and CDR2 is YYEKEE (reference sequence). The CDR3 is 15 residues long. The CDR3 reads CASSMDRGRRETQYF. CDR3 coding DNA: TGTGCCAGCAGTATGGACAGGGGGCGCCGAGAGACCCAGTACTTC.

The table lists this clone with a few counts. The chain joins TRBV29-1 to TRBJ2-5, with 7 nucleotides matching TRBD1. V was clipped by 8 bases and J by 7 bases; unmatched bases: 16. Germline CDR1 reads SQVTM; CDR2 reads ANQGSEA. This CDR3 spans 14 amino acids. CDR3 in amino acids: CSFMRGTGVGTQYF. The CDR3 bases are TGCAGCTTTATGCGAGGAACAGGGGTCGGGACCCAGTACTTC.

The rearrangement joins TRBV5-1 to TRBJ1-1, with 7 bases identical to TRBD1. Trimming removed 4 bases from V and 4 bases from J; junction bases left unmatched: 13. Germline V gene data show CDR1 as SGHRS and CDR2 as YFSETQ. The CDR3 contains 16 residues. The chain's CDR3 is CASSPRMGQGVTEAFF. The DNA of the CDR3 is TGCGCCAGCAGCCCCCGTATGGGCCAGGGGGTCACTGAAGCTTTCTTT.

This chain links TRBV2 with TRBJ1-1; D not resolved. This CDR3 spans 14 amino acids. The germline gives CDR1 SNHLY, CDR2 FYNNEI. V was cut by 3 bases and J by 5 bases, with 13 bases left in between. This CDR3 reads CASSERGFDTEAFF. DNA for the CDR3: TGTGCCAGCAGTGAGCGGGGATTTGATACTGAAGCTTTCTTT.

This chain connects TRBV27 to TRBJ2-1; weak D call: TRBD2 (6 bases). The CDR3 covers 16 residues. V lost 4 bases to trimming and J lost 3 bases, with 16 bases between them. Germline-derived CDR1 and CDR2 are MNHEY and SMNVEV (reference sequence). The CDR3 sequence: CASSSRGLGVYNEQFF. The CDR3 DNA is TGTGCCAGCAGTTCGAGGGGACTTGGGGTCTACAATGAGCAGTTCTTC.

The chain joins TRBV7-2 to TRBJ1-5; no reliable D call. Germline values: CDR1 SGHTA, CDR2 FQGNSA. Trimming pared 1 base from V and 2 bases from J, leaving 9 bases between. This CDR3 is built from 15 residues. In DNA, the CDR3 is TGTGCCAGCAGCTTAGGGAGAGTTGGCAATCAGCCCCAGCATTTT. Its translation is CASSLGRVGNQPQHF.

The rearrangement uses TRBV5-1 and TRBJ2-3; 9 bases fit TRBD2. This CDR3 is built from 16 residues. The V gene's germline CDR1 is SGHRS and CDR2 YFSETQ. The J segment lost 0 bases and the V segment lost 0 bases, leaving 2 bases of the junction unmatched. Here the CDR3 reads CASSLDGLASTDTQYF. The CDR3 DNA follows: TGCGCCAGCAGCTTGGATGGACTAGCGAGCACAGATACGCAGTATTTT.

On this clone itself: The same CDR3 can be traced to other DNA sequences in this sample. CDR3 in amino acids: CASRTGGTTDTQYF. CDR3 sequence (DNA): TGCGCCAGCAGGACAGGGGGTACCACAGATACGCAGTATTTT. The chain couples TRBV5-1 to TRBJ2-3, with 9 bases aligning to TRBD1. The CDR3 runs 14 residues. Trimming cost V 5 bases and J 2 bases; bases outside gene matches: 3. Germline CDR1 reads SGHRS; CDR2 reads YFSETQ.

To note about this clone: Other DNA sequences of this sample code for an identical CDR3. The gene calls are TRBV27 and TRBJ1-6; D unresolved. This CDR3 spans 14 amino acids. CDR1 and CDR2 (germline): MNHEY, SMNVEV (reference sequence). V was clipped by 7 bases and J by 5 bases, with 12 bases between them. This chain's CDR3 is CASNVAGHNSPLHF. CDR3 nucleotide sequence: TGTGCCAGCAACGTAGCGGGCCATAATTCACCCCTCCACTTT.